The 26 T cell receptor beta chains below come from one sample, sequenced in a study of blood T cell repertoires in COVID-19. Sequenced by immunoSEQ multiplex PCR; TCRdb stores in-frame clones only, minus some. The sample lists some 230,000 clones, 70% to 90% seen once, with over 0.95% in the top ten. Sequencing was carried out using peripheral blood. These receptors all come from a man aged 35 to 55 with acute or convalescent COVID-19.

The CDR3 is CASSLVEGAGTEAFF. The DNA of the CDR3 is TGTGCCAGCAGTTTAGTCGAGGGGGCAGGCACTGAAGCTTTCTTT. The chain is built from TRBV28 and TRBJ1-1; 7 bases are a match to TRBD1. Germline CDR1 MDHEN, CDR2 SYDVKM. The ends lost 2 bases at V and 4 bases at J; junction bases unmatched: 7. This CDR3 has 15 residues.

The CDR3 is CASSVGTGRAFF. CDR3 coding DNA: TGTGCCAGCAGCGTAGGGACAGGGAGGGCTTTCTTT. The chain is built from TRBV9 and TRBJ1-1, with 8 bases fitting TRBD1. V lost 0 bases and J lost 11; bases outside the gene matches: 3. Germline V gene data show CDR1 as SGDLS and CDR2 as YYNGEE. This CDR3 comprises 12 residues.

The sample holds a few counts of this clone. The chain is built from TRBV4-1 and TRBJ1-1; no clear D. Looked up from germline, CDR1 is MGHRA and CDR2 is YSYEKL. Trimming left V 2 bases short and J 1 base short, with 14 bases between. The CDR3 is 16 residues long. The DNA of the CDR3 is TGCGCCAGCAGCCAAAGATCCGACGGGAGGAACACTGAAGCTTTCTTT. Protein: CASSQRSDGRNTEAFF.

The sample holds a few counts of this clone. This chain connects TRBV7-2 to TRBJ1-6; weak D call: TRBD1 (6 bases). V was cut by 3 bases and J by 7 bases, with 13 bases left in between. There are 15 residues in the CDR3. The germline CDR1 and CDR2 sequences are SGHTA and FQGNSA. The CDR3 is CASSFADSPNSPLHF. CDR3 DNA sequence: TGTGCCAGCAGCTTTGCGGACAGTCCAAATTCACCCCTCCACTTT.

The chain couples TRBV3-1 (or the pseudogene TRBV3-2) to TRBJ1-2; D unclear. Trimming shortened V by 6 bases and J by 9 bases, and 17 bases separated the two germline ends. The germline gives CDR1 LGHDT, CDR2 YNNKEL (reference sequence). CDR3 length: 13 residues. The CDR3 DNA reads TGTGCCAGCAGGGCCCCGGGTGAGCGTAGCTACACCTTC. Encoded protein: CASRAPGERSYTF.

V and J are TRBV19 and TRBJ1-2; no clear D. The germline V gene has CDR1 LNHDA and CDR2 SQIVND (reference sequence). The CDR3 length is 15 residues. Trimming removed 1 base from V and 0 bases from J, with 9 bases in between. The CDR3 nucleotides are TGTGCCAGTAGTATAGTAGTGGGAGCTAACTATGGCTACACCTTC. Protein sequence: CASSIVVGANYGYTF.

The CDR3 DNA is TGCGCCAGCAGTAAGACAGGGGTCCGCACAGATACGCAGTATTTT. Protein product: CASSKTGVRTDTQYF. The chain employs TRBV5-1 and TRBJ2-3; TRBD1 agrees at 8 bases. The CDR3 consists of 15 residues. The ends lost 5 bases at V and 1 base at J; junction bases unmatched: 6. The germline V gene has CDR1 SGHRS and CDR2 YFSETQ.

As concerns this clone: This sample includes further DNA sequences coding for the same CDR3. The chain joins TRBV5-1 to TRBJ1-4; TRBD1 matches at 9 bases. The J segment lost 7 bases and the V segment lost 0 bases, leaving 4 bases of the junction unmatched. Looked up from germline, CDR1 is SGHRS and CDR2 is YFSETQ. This CDR3 contains 15 residues. The CDR3 DNA reads as TGCGCCAGCAGCTTGGAGGGACAGGGAAGTGAAAAACTGTTTTTT. Its protein is CASSLEGQGSEKLFF.

The sample holds one count of this clone. This sequence joins TRBV27 and TRBJ2-3; weak D call: TRBD1 (5 bases). V shed 8 bases and J shed 1 base, with 13 bases lying between them. This CDR3 region has 14 residues. Germline-derived CDR1 and CDR2 are MNHEY and SMNVEV (reference sequence). This CDR3 is CASFRAGGTDTQYF. The CDR3 coding sequence is TGTGCCAGCTTCAGGGCAGGAGGCACAGATACGCAGTATTTT.

The chain recombines TRBV7-9 with TRBJ1-6; D not resolved. V was clipped by 4 bases and J by 6 bases, with 13 bases between them. Germline V gives CDR1 SEHNR, CDR2 FQNEAQ (reference sequence). CDR3 size: 15 residues. CDR3: CASSSPVDTNSPLHF. The CDR3, as DNA: TGTGCCAGCAGCTCCCCGGTCGATACTAATTCACCCCTCCACTTT.

CDR3 coding DNA: TGCGCCAGCAGCTTAGCCAGGGACACTGAAGCTTTCTTT. Protein sequence: CASSLARDTEAFF. The chain is built from TRBV5-1 and TRBJ1-1; TRBD1 might be the D (5 bases). Deletions cut 2 bases from V and 3 bases from J, with 8 bases between. Germline assignment: CDR1 SGHRS and CDR2 YFSETQ. This CDR3 contains 13 residues.

The chain employs TRBV5-4 and TRBJ1-5; D possibly corresponds to TRBD1 (5 bases). This CDR3 spans 14 amino acids. CDR1 is SGHNT and CDR2 is YYREEE in the germline V gene (reference sequence). Trimming stripped 2 bases from V and 3 bases from J, with 9 bases between. The CDR3 DNA reads TGTGCCAGCAGCTTAGCAGGGCCCAATCAGCCCCAGCATTTT. Protein sequence: CASSLAGPNQPQHF.

The chain recombines TRBV6-6 with TRBJ1-6; D might be TRBD1 (5 bases). Trimming removed 10 bases from V and 7 bases from J, with 14 bases in between. Germline CDR1 and CDR2: MNHNY and SVGAGI (reference sequence). This CDR3 region has 13 residues. The CDR3 reads CATSGSGNSPLHF. In DNA form, the CDR3 reads TGTGCCACCTCAGGGTCAGGGAATTCACCCCTCCACTTT.

Only one count was recorded for this clone. The chain recombines TRBV4-3 with TRBJ2-3; the match to TRBD2 covers 12 bases. Germline V lookup: CDR1 LGHNA, CDR2 YSLEER. V shed 1 base and J 1 base; nucleotides not matched to a gene: 12. The CDR3 length is 20 residues. This CDR3 is CASSQGGRGGTSGRTDTQYF. CDR3 DNA sequence: TGCGCCAGCAGCCAAGGAGGCAGGGGCGGGACTAGCGGGCGCACAGATACGCAGTATTTT.

This chain uses TRBV7-6 with TRBJ2-2; D unclear. Germline V gene lookup returns CDR1 SGHVS and CDR2 FNYEAQ. This CDR3 is 15 amino acids long. V was shortened by 2 bases and J by 4 bases, with 11 bases between the two germline ends. As DNA, the CDR3 is TGTGCCAGCAGCTTAAGCCCCCGCGGCACCGGGGAGCTGTTTTTT. It codes for CASSLSPRGTGELFF.

V and J are TRBV7-2 and TRBJ1-1; 8 bases map to TRBD1. With V trimmed by 5 bases and J by 4 bases, 6 bases remained unmatched. Germline CDR1 reads SGHTA; CDR2 reads FQGNSA. The CDR3 totals 14 residues. CDR3: CASSARTGTTEAFF. The DNA for the CDR3 is TGTGCCAGCAGCGCCAGGACAGGGACCACTGAAGCTTTCTTT.

The chain has TRBV18 and TRBJ2-1; TRBD2 might be the D (5 bases). The CDR3 contains 13 residues. V was trimmed by 3 bases and J by 9 bases, leaving 12 bases between them. CDR1 is KGHSH and CDR2 is LQKENI in the germline V gene. CDR3 DNA sequence: TGTGCCAGCTCACCGCCGGACTTAGGTGAGCAGTTCTTC. Amino acid sequence: CASSPPDLGEQFF.

CDR3 nucleotide sequence: TGTGCCAGCCGGCCCGGCGCAGACAAAACCGGGGAGCTGTTTTTT. Its translation is CASRPGADKTGELFF. This chain joins TRBV6-6 and TRBJ2-2; D remains ambiguous. CDR1 MNHNY and CDR2 SVGAGI come from the germline V gene (reference sequence). This CDR3 contains 15 residues. The V gene lost 8 bases and the J gene lost 5 bases, with 18 bases spanning the gap.

The chain joins TRBV9 to TRBJ2-1; 8 nucleotides agree with TRBD1. This CDR3 spans 15 amino acids. Trimming cost V 1 base and J 5 bases; bases outside gene matches: 5. Looked up from germline, CDR1 is SGDLS and CDR2 is YYNGEE. This CDR3 is CASSVMTGENNEQFF. CDR3 DNA: TGTGCCAGCAGCGTAATGACAGGGGAGAACAATGAGCAGTTCTTC.

CDR3 region: CASSGTGSSYNEQFF. The CDR3 DNA sequence: TGTGCCAGCAGCGGGACAGGTAGCTCCTACAATGAGCAGTTCTTC. V usage is TRBV9 and J usage is TRBJ2-1; 7 bases map to TRBD1. Germline trimming cut 3 bases from V and 0 bases from J; bases unmatched to any gene: 3. The CDR3 length is 15 residues. CDR1 is SGDLS, CDR2 YYNGEE, per germline.

CDR3 loop: CASSPLVGAYTQYF. For the CDR3, the DNA is TGTGCCAGCAGCCCTCTAGTTGGGGCCTATACGCAGTATTTT. This chain joins TRBV9 and TRBJ2-3; the D gene is possibly TRBD1 (5 bases). CDR3 length: 14 amino acids. The V gene lost 4 bases and the J gene lost 7 bases, with 16 bases spanning the gap. Germline CDR1 reads SGDLS; CDR2 reads YYNGEE. Looking up the rest from reference TRBV9 and TRBJ2-3 gives the full variable domain: DSGVTQTPKHLITATGQRVTLRCSPRSGDLSVYWYQQSLDQGLQFLIQYYNGEERAKGNILERFSAQQFPDLHSELNLSSLELGDSALYFCASSPLVGAYTQYFGPGTRLTVL.

The rearrangement joins TRBV5-4 to TRBJ1-2, with a weak D call TRBD1 (5 bases). The germline V gene has CDR1 SGHNT and CDR2 YYREEE (reference sequence). The length of the CDR3 is 16 residues. With 2 bases removed from V and 2 bases from J, the gap between germline ends came to 16 bases. The CDR3 nucleotides are TGTGCCAGCAGCTTCTCCAGGGTATCAGACAACTATGGCTACACCTTC. This translates into CASSFSRVSDNYGYTF.

The chain links TRBV2 to TRBJ2-2; TRBD2 matches at 10 bases. The germline V gene has CDR1 SNHLY and CDR2 FYNNEI. This CDR3 is built from 16 residues. J lost 2 bases, V lost 6 bases, and 6 bases had no gene match. CDR3 coding DNA: TGTGCCAGCAGGGAACTAGCGGGAATAAACACCGGGGAGCTGTTTTTT. Its protein product is CASRELAGINTGELFF.

The chain combines TRBV12-3 or TRBV12-4 with TRBJ2-4; D uncertain. Trimming left V 6 bases short and J 4 bases short, with 7 bases between. The CDR3 has 12 amino acids. The chain's CDR3 is CASRWQKNIQYF. The CDR3 bases are TGTGCCAGCAGGTGGCAGAAAAACATTCAGTACTTC.

CDR3 coding DNA: TGCAGCGTTCGAAGGGGGTGGAGCTACAATGAGCAGTTCTTC. Residues: CSVRRGWSYNEQFF. The V gene is TRBV29-1, the J gene TRBJ2-1; weak D call: TRBD1 (6 bases). Germline V gene sequence: CDR1 SQVTM, CDR2 ANQGSEA. CDR3 size: 14 residues. Trimming left V 5 bases short and J 3 bases short, with 14 bases between.

The chain is built from TRBV6-5 and TRBJ1-2, with D maybe TRBD1 (5 bases). The CDR3 is made up of 16 amino acids. Looked up from germline, CDR1 is MNHEY and CDR2 is SVGAGI. Trimming took off 0 bases at V and 7 bases at J, with 18 bases between the two ends. CDR3 protein: CASSYSGAGGLSGYTF. The CDR3 DNA reads TGTGCCAGCAGTTACTCAGGGGCGGGAGGGTTGAGTGGCTACACCTTC.